The T cell receptor (beta chain) described here comes from a study of T cells in tuberculosis. Clones were read by immunoSEQ multiplex PCR, and TCRdb kept only the in-frame ones, dropping some. The data hold some 40,000 clones, with less than 95% observed a single time. Losses at the gene ends were 3 bases for V and 5 bases for J; bases not matched to a gene: 8. This CDR3 contains 17 residues. The germline gives CDR1 SGHRS, CDR2 YFSETQ. Time point of the sample: new active TB diagnosis, blood taken before or within 7 days of starting treatment. The chain combines TRBV5-1 with TRBJ1-6; 10 bases are a match to TRBD1. The material was PBMCs, obtained at tuberculosis diagnosis. The receptor comes from an adult with tuberculosis. The CDR3 nucleotides read TGCGCCAGCAGCTCGCTTGGGACAGGGGCCCATAATTCACCCCTCCACTTT. It specifies CASSSLGTGAHNSPLHF.